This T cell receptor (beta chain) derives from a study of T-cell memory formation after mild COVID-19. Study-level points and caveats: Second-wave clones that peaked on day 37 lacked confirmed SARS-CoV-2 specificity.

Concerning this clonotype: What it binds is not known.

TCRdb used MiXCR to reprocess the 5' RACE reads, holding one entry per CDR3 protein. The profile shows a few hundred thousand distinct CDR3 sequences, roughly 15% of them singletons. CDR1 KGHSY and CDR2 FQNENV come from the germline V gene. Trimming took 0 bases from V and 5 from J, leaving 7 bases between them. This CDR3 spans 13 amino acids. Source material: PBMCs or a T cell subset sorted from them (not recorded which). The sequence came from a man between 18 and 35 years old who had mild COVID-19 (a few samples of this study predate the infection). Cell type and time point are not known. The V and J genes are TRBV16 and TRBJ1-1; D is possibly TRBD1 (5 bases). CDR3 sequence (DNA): TGTGCCAGCAGCCAATCATGGGGGACTGAAGCTTTCTTT. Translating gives CASSQSWGTEAFF.